This passage covers 21 T cell receptor beta chains from one sample sequenced in a study of T cells after yellow fever vaccination. TCRdb reanalysed the 5' RACE reads using MiXCR and keeps one entry per CDR3 protein. This sample has around 320,000 distinct CDR3 sequences, with 8.5% to 10% found just once. Sequencing was performed on CD4+ T cells sorted from PBMCs, taken 5 days after the yellow fever booster vaccination. All receptors come from a man aged 18 to 29 who received the YFV17D yellow fever vaccine.

The V gene is TRBV4-2, the J gene TRBJ2-1, with a weak D call TRBD1 (5 bases). This CDR3 contains 14 residues. The germline V gene has CDR1 LGHNA and CDR2 YNFKEQ. Trimming removed 5 bases at V and 12 bases at J, with 20 bases between. CDR3 loop: CASSKLRGESTQFF. In DNA, the CDR3 is TGTGCCAGCAGCAAGTTAAGGGGTGAATCTACGCAGTTCTTC.

This clonotype was seen at least ten times. The chain combines TRBV5-1 with TRBJ2-2, with 7 bases that match TRBD1. This CDR3 region has 14 residues. CDR1 and CDR2 from the germline V gene are SGHRS and YFSETQ. V lost 6 bases and J lost 7; bases outside the gene matches: 9. CDR3 DNA sequence: TGCGCCAGCAAGGAGACAGGGTCGAACGGGGAGCTGTTTTTT. It codes for CASKETGSNGELFF.

This chain links TRBV7-3 with TRBJ2-7; D is undetermined. The CDR3 loop spans 13 amino acids. Germline-derived CDR1 and CDR2 are SGHTA and FQGTGA. The V end was cut by 6 bases, the J end by 0 bases, with 9 bases between. The CDR3 region has the DNA TGTGCCAGCAGTTCGAACAACTCCTACGAGCAGTACGTC. Amino acids: CASSSNNSYEQYV.

Many counts were recorded for this clonotype. The genes are TRBV24-1 and TRBJ1-2; 7 positions match TRBD1. The CDR3 has 14 amino acids. V was clipped by 4 bases and J by 4 bases; unmatched bases: 5. The germline gives CDR1 KGHDR, CDR2 SFDVKD. The CDR3: CATSEAGQLYGYTF. CDR3 coding DNA: TGTGCCACCAGTGAGGCGGGACAGCTCTATGGCTACACCTTC.

The chain joins TRBV7-2 to TRBJ2-7; D may be TRBD2 (5 bases). The germline V gene has CDR1 SGHTA and CDR2 FQGNSA. The CDR3 contains 12 residues. V shed 4 bases and J shed 6 bases, with 10 bases lying between them. The chain's CDR3 is CASSSDWGEQYF. CDR3 DNA sequence: TGTGCCAGCAGCTCGGACTGGGGCGAGCAGTACTTC.

The rearrangement uses TRBV5-1 and TRBJ2-3, with 11 bases that match TRBD2. There are 15 residues in the CDR3. Germline V gene sequence: CDR1 SGHRS, CDR2 YFSETQ. The V segment lost 1 base and the J segment 5 bases; nucleotides outside the gene matches: 3. The CDR3, as DNA: TGCGCCAGCAGCTTGTTAGCGGGGGGGAAAGATACGCAGTATTTT. Its protein product is CASSLLAGGKDTQYF. The full variable domain, in which reference TRBV5-1 and TRBJ2-3 provide the parts outside the CDR3, is KAGVTQTPRYLIKTRGQQVTLSCSPISGHRSVSWYQQTPGQGLQFLFEYFSETQRNKGNFPGRFSGRQFSNSRSEMNVSTLELGDSALYLCASSLLAGGKDTQYFGPGTRLTVL.

This clonotype has just a few counts. The chain recombines TRBV6-2 or TRBV6-3 with TRBJ2-7, with D perhaps TRBD1 (6 bases). This CDR3 contains 15 residues. Between the trimmed V and J ends, which lost 2 bases and 3 bases, there was a span of 14 bases. The germline V gene has CDR1 MNHEY and CDR2 SVGEGT. CDR3 amino acids: CASSYDKRGNYEQYF. For the CDR3, the DNA is TGTGCCAGCAGTTACGATAAGAGGGGGAACTACGAGCAGTACTTC.

In this sample, this clonotype turned up a few times. The chain couples TRBV10-3 to TRBJ2-3, with D tentatively TRBD2 (6 bases). V lost 10 bases and J lost 3, with 14 bases in between. Germline lookup yields CDR1 ENHRY and CDR2 SYGVKD. This CDR3 contains 13 residues. The CDR3 DNA is TGTGCCACCTTAGCGGTAATTACAGATACGCAGTATTTT. Its translation: CATLAVITDTQYF.

This clonotype was seen a handful of times. The chain is built from TRBV20-1 and TRBJ2-7; D gene unclear. The CDR3 runs to 12 residues. Germline V CDR1 and CDR2: DFQATT, SNEGSKA (reference sequence). Trimming took off 2 bases at V and 2 bases at J, with 7 bases between the two ends. The CDR3: CSARTLTYEQYF. The CDR3, as DNA: TGCAGTGCTAGAACACTGACCTACGAGCAGTACTTC.

This clonotype came up a few times. The chain links TRBV12-3 or TRBV12-4 to TRBJ2-1, with D perhaps given as TRBD1 or TRBD2 (6 bases each). CDR3 length equals 14 residues. V was cut by 1 base and J by 4 bases, with 8 bases left in between. This CDR3 reads CASSLEGGYNEQFF. The CDR3 nucleotides read TGTGCCAGCAGTTTAGAGGGGGGATACAATGAGCAGTTCTTC.

This clonotype was counted between two and nine times. The V gene is TRBV5-1, the J gene TRBJ2-2, with D tentatively TRBD1 (6 bases). Germline assignment: CDR1 SGHRS and CDR2 YFSETQ. The V and J ends lost 3 bases and 3 bases respectively, with 12 bases between them. The CDR3 extends over 15 amino acids. CDR3 protein: CASSSRTADTGELFF. The CDR3 coding sequence is TGCGCCAGCAGCTCTCGGACAGCTGACACCGGGGAGCTGTTTTTT.

The chain carries TRBV9 and TRBJ1-2; weak D call: TRBD1 (5 bases). V lost 4 bases to trimming and J lost 7 bases, with 20 bases between them. The germline V gene has CDR1 SGDLS and CDR2 YYNGEE. The CDR3 is made up of 15 amino acids. Written as DNA, the CDR3 is TGTGCCAGCAGCCCCCTCCCGACAGTCGACCTTGGCTACACCTTC. Translated: CASSPLPTVDLGYTF.

Many counts were recorded for this clonotype. This rearrangement joins TRBV5-1 to TRBJ1-1; D call uncertain. V was pared by 7 bases and J by 0 bases, with 10 bases between. Germline V gene lookup returns CDR1 SGHRS and CDR2 YFSETQ. CDR3 length: 13 residues. This CDR3 reads CASSAQVNTEAFF. CDR3 nucleotides: TGCGCCAGCTCCGCTCAGGTGAACACTGAAGCTTTCTTT.

V usage is TRBV4-3 and J usage is TRBJ2-3; 7 bases align to TRBD2. CDR1 is LGHNA and CDR2 is YSLEER in the germline V gene. Trimming removed 1 base from V and 3 bases from J; junction bases left unmatched: 7. The CDR3 is made up of 16 amino acids. The CDR3 region has the DNA TGCGCCAGCAGCCAAGGAGTGACGGGGGGTACAGATACGCAGTATTTT. Amino acid sequence: CASSQGVTGGTDTQYF.

This clonotype was counted only a few times. The chain employs TRBV20-1 and TRBJ1-6, with TRBD1 matching 10 bases. J was trimmed by 7 bases and V by 6 bases; bases with no gene match: 12. This CDR3 has 16 amino acids. Germline V gene lookup returns CDR1 DFQATT and CDR2 SNEGSKA (reference sequence). CDR3 DNA sequence: TGCAGTGCAAAGACAGGGGGCGCAACAGGAAATTCACCCCTCCACTTT. As protein: CSAKTGGATGNSPLHF.

In this sample, this clonotype turned up a few times. The chain employs TRBV9 and TRBJ1-3; D ambiguous. V lost 4 bases to trimming and J lost 0 bases, with 11 bases between them. This CDR3 comprises 15 residues. In germline, CDR1 is SGDLS, CDR2 YYNGEE. Here the CDR3 reads CASSPSAVSGNTIYF. The CDR3 nucleotides read TGTGCCAGCAGCCCCTCTGCGGTCTCTGGAAACACCATATATTTT.

A few counts support this clonotype. The rearrangement joins TRBV18 to TRBJ2-3, with D maybe TRBD2 (5 bases). Germline-derived CDR1 and CDR2 are KGHSH and LQKENI. With 3 bases removed from V and 4 bases from J, the gap between germline ends came to 14 bases. There are 15 residues in the CDR3. In nucleotides, the CDR3 is TGTGCCAGCTCACCTCCCGGGGTGAGGCCAGATACGCAGTATTTT. This encodes CASSPPGVRPDTQYF.

The gene calls are TRBV5-4 and TRBJ2-2, with TRBD2 identical over 10 bases. V dropped 4 bases and J dropped 4; count of bases not matched to a gene: 7. This CDR3 is 16 amino acids long. Germline CDR1 reads SGHNT; CDR2 reads YYREEE (reference sequence). CDR3 amino acids: CASSVFSGGPTGELFF. The CDR3 DNA follows: TGTGCCAGCAGCGTCTTTAGCGGGGGGCCCACCGGGGAGCTGTTTTTT.

This clonotype showed up just a few times. An end of the junction does not agree with germline; a read error may underlie this. The V call is TRBV7-9, the J call TRBJ2-1; D remains unclear. Germline V lookup: CDR1 SEHNR, CDR2 FQNEAQ (reference sequence). The CDR3 sequence is 11 residues long. This CDR3 reads CASSQALRLLF. The CDR3 region has the DNA TGTGCCAGCAGCCAGGCGCTCCGGCTGCTCTTC.

The chain is built from TRBV2 and TRBJ2-3; TRBD1 might be the D (6 bases). This CDR3 is 15 amino acids long. V was cut by 0 bases and J by 0 bases, with 7 bases left in between. Germline CDR1 is SNHLY and CDR2 is FYNNEI. The CDR3 bases are TGTGCCAGCAGTGAAGCGGACAGTAGCACAGATACGCAGTATTTT. Translated: CASSEADSSTDTQYF.

The table lists this clonotype with a few counts. V usage is TRBV10-3 and J usage is TRBJ2-3, with D hard to call. The germline V and J ends were trimmed by 0 bases and 3 bases, with 10 bases remaining between them. Per germline, CDR1 ENHRY and CDR2 SYGVKD. There are 15 residues in the CDR3. The CDR3 spells CAISESRVGTDTQYF. The CDR3 DNA sequence: TGTGCCATCAGTGAGTCAAGGGTGGGGACAGATACGCAGTATTTT.